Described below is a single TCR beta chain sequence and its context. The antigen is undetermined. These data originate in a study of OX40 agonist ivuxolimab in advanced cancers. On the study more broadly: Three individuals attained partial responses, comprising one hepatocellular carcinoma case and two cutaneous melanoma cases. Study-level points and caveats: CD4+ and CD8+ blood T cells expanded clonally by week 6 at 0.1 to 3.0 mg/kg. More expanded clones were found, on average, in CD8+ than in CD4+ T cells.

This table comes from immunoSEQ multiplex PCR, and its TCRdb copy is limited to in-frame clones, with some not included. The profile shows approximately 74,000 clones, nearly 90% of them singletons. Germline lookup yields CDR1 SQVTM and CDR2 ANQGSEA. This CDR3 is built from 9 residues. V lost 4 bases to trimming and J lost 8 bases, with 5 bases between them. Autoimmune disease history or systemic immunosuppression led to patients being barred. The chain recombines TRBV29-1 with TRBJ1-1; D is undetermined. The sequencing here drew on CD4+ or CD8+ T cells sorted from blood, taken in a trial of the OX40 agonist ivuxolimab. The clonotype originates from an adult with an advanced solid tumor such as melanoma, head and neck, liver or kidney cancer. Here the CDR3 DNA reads TGCAGCGTTGGTCCCGAAGCTTTCTTT. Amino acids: CSVGPEAFF.